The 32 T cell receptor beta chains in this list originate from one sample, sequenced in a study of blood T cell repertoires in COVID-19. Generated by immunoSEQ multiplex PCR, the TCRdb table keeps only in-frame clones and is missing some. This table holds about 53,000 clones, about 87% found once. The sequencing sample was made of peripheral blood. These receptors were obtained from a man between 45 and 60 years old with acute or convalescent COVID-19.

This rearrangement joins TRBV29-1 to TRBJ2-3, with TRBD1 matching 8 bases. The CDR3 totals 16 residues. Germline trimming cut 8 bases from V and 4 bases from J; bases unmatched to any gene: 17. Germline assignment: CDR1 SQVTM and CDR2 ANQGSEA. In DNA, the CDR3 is TGCAGCTTGGGACAGGCCCCAGGCTTTACCTCAGATACGCAGTATTTT. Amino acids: CSLGQAPGFTSDTQYF.

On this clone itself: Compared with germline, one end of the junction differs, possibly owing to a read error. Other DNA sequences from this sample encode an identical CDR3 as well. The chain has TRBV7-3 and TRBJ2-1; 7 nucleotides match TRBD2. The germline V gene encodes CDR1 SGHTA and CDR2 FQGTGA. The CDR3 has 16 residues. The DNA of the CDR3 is TGTGCCAGCAGCTTACAACTAGCGTCAACCTACAATGAACAGTTCTTC. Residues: CASSLQLASTYNEQFF.

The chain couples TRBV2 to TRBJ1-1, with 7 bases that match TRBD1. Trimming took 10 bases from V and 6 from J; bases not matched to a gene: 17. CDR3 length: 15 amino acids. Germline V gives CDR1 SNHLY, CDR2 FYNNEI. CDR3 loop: CATYQGGPERAEAFF. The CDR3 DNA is TGTGCCACTTACCAAGGGGGCCCCGAACGAGCTGAAGCTTTCTTT.

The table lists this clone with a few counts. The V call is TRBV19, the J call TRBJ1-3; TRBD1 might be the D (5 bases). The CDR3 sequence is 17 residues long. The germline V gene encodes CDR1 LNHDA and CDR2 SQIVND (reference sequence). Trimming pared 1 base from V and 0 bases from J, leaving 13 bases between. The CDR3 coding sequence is TGTGCCAGTAGTATAGTCAAGACGGGACTCTCTGGAAACACCATATATTTT. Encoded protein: CASSIVKTGLSGNTIYF.

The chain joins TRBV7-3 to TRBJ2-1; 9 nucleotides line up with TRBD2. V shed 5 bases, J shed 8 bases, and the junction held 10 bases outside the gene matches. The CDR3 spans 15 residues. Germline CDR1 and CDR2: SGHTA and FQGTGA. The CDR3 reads CASSPSGGPYDEQFF. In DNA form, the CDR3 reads TGTGCCAGCAGCCCCAGCGGGGGGCCGTACGATGAGCAGTTCTTC.

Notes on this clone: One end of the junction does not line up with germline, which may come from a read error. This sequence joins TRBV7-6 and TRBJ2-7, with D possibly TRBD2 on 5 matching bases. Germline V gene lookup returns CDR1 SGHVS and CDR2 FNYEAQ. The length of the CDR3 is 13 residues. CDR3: CASSLASSYEQYF. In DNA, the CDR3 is TGTGCCAGCAGTTTAGCGAGCTCCTACGAGCAGTACTTC.

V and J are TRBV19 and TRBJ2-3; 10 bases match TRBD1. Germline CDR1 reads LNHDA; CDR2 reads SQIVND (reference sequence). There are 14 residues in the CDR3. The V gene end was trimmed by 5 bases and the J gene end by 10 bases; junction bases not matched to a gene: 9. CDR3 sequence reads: CASSLDRGSEAQYF. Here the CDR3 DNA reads TGTGCCAGTAGTTTGGACAGGGGGAGCGAGGCGCAGTATTTT.

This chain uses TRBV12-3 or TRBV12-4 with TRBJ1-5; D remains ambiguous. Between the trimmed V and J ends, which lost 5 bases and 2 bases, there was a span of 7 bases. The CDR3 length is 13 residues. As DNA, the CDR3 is TGTGCCAGCAGTGACACAGGCAATCAGCCCCAGCATTTT. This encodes CASSDTGNQPQHF.

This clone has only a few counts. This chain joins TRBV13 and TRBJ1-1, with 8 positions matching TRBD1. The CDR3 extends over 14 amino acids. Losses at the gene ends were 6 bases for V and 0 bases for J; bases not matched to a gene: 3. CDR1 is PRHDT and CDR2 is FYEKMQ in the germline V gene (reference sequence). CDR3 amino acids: CASRNRGMNTEAFF. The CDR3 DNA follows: TGTGCCAGCAGGAACAGGGGGATGAACACTGAAGCTTTCTTT. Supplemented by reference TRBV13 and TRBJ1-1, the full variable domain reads AAGVIQSPRHLIKEKRETATLKCYPIPRHDTVYWYQQGPGQDPQFLISFYEKMQSDKGSIPDRFSAQQFSDYHSELNMSSLELGDSALYFCASRNRGMNTEAFFGQGTRLTVV.

CDR3 in DNA: TGCGCCAGCAGCCAAGAAGCGAGAGAGCAGTACTTC. The encoded protein is CASSQEAREQYF. V is TRBV4-1 and J is TRBJ2-7; D is undetermined. The V end was cut by 0 bases, the J end by 7 bases, with 7 bases between. Germline-derived CDR1 and CDR2 are MGHRA and YSYEKL. The CDR3 spans 12 residues.

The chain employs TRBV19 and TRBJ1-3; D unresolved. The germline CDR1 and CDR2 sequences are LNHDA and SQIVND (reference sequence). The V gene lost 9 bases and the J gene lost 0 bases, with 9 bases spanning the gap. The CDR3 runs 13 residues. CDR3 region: CASARSSGNTIYF. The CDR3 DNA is TGTGCCAGCGCACGGAGCTCTGGAAACACCATATATTTT.

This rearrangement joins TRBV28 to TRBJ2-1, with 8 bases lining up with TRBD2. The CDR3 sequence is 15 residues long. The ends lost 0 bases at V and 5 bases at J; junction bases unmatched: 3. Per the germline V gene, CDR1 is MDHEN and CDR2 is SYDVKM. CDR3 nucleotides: TGTGCCAGCAGTTTATGGGGACTAGGGAACAATGAGCAGTTCTTC. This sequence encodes CASSLWGLGNNEQFF.

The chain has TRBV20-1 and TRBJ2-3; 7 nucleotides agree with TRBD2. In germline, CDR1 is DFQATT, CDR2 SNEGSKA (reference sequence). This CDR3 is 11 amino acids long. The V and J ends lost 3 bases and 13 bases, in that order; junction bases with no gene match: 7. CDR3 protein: CSASREATKYF. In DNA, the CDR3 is TGCAGTGCTAGCCGGGAGGCCACAAAGTATTTT.

CDR3 loop: CASSSQTGGLTDTQYF. The CDR3 DNA is TGTGCCAGTAGTTCCCAGACGGGGGGCCTTACAGATACGCAGTATTTT. V is TRBV19 and J is TRBJ2-3; possibly TRBD2 for D (7 bases). CDR1 is LNHDA, CDR2 SQIVND, per germline (reference sequence). The CDR3 is 16 amino acids. The V and J ends lost 5 bases and 3 bases respectively, with 18 bases between them.

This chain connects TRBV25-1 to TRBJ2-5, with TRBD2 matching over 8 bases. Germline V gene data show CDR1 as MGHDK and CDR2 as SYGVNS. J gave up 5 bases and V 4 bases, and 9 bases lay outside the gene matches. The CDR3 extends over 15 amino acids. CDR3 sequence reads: CASSGGLAHSETQYF. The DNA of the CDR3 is TGTGCCAGCAGTGGCGGACTAGCCCATTCGGAGACCCAGTACTTC.

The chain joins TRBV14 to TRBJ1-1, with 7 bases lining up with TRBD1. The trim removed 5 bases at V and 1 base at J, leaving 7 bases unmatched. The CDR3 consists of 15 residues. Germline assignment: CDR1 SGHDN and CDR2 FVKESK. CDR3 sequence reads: CASSTQQGKNTEAFF. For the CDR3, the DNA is TGTGCCAGCAGCACGCAACAGGGGAAGAACACTGAAGCTTTCTTT.

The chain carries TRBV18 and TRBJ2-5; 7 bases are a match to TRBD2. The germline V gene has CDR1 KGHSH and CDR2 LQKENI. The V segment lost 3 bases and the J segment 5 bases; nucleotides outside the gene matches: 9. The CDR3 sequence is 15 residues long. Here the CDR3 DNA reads TGTGCCAGCTCACCGTCGGCGGGAGCGGGGGAGACCCAGTACTTC. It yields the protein CASSPSAGAGETQYF. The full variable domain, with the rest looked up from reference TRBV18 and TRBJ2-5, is NAGVMQNPRHLVRRRGQEARLRCSPMKGHSHVYWYRQLPEEGLKFMVYLQKENIIDESGMPKERFSAEFPKEGPSILRIQQVVRGDSAAYFCASSPSAGAGETQYFGPGTRLLVL.

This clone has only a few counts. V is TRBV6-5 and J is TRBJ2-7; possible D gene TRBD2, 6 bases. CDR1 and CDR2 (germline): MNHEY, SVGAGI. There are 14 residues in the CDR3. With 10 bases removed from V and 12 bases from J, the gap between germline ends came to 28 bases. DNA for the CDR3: TGTGCCACCAATCGCGACGGGAATACGCGGGGTGCGTACTTC. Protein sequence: CATNRDGNTRGAYF.

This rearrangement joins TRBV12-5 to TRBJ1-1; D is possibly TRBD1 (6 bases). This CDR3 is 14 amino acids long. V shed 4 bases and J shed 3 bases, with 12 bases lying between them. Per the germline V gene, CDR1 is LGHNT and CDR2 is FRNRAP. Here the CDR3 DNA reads TGTGCTAGTGGTTCCGGACAGCGTTACACTGAAGCTTTCTTT. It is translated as CASGSGQRYTEAFF.

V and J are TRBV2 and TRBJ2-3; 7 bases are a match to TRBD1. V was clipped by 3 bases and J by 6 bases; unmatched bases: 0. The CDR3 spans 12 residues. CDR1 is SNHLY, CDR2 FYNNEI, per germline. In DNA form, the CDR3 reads TGTGCCAGCAGTGACAGGGGGGATACGCAGTATTTT. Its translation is CASSDRGDTQYF. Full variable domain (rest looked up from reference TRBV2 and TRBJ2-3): EPEVTQTPSHQVTQMGQEVILRCVPISNHLYFYWYRQILGQKVEFLVSFYNNEISEKSEIFDDQFSVERPDGSNFTLKIRSTKLEDSAMYFCASSDRGDTQYFGPGTRLTVL.

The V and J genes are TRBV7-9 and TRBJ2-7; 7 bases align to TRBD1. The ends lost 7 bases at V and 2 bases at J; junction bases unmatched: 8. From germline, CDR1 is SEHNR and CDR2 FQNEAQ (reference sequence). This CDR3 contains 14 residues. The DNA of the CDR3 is TGTGCCAGCACCACACAGGGGTTTCCCTACGAGCAGTACTTC. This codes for CASTTQGFPYEQYF. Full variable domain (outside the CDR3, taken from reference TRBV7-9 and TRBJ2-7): DTGVSQNPRHKITKRGQNVTFRCDPISEHNRLYWYRQTLGQGPEFLTYFQNEAQLEKSRLLSDRFSAERPKGSFSTLEIQRTEQGDSAMYLCASTTQGFPYEQYFGPGTRLTVT.

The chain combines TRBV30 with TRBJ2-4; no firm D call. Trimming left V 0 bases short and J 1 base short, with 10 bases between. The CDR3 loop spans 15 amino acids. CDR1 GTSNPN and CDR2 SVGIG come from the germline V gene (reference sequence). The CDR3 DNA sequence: TGTGCCTGGAGTGTCAGATGGGCGGCCAAAAACATTCAGTACTTC. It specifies CAWSVRWAAKNIQYF. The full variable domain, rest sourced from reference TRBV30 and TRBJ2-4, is SQTIHQWPATLVQPVGSPLSLECTVEGTSNPNLYWYRQAAGRGLQLLFYSVGIGQISSEVPQNLSASRPQDRQFILSSKKLLLSDSGFYLCAWSVRWAAKNIQYFGAGTRLSVL.

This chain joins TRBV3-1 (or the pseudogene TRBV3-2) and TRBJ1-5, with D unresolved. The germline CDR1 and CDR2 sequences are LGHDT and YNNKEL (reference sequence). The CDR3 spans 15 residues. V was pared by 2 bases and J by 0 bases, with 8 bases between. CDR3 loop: CASSQYRDSNQPQHF. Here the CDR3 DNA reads TGTGCCAGCAGCCAATACCGGGATAGCAATCAGCCCCAGCATTTT.

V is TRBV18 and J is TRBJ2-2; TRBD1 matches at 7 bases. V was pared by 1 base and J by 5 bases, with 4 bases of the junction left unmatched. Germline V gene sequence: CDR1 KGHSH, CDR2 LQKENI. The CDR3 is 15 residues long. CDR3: CASSPRDSRTGELFF. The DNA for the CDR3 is TGTGCCAGCTCACCACGGGACAGTCGAACCGGGGAGCTGTTTTTT.

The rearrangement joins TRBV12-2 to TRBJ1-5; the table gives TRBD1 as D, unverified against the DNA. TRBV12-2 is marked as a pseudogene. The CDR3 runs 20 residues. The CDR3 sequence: CASRLDPQGVGNLSNQPQHF. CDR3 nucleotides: TGTGCAAGTCGCTTGGATCCACAGGGGGTAGGAAATTTGAGCAATCAGCCCCAGCATTTT.

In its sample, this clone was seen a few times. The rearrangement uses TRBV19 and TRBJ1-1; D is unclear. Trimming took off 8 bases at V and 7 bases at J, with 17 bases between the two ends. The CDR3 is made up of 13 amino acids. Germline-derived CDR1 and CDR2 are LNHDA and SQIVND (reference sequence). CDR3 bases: TGTGCCAGTCAGAAAGGAGGGCTAATTGAAGCTTTCTTT. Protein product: CASQKGGLIEAFF. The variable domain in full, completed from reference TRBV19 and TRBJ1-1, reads DGGITQSPKYLFRKEGQNVTLSCEQNLNHDAMYWYRQDPGQGLRLIYYSQIVNDFQKGDIAEGYSVSREKKESFPLTVTSAQKNPTAFYLCASQKGGLIEAFFGQGTRLTVV.

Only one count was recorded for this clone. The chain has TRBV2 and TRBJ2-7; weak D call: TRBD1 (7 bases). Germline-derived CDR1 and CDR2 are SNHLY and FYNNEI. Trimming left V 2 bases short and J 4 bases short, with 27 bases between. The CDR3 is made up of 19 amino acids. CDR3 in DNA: TGTGCCAGCAGTGAAATTGGCGGGTCTCAGGGGGGAGCTTTGTACGAGCAGTACTTC. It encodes CASSEIGGSQGGALYEQYF.

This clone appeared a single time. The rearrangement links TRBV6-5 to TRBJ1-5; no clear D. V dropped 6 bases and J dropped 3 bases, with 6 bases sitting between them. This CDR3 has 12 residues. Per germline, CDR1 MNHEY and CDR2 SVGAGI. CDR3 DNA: TGTGCCAGCAGGGACTTCAATCAGCCCCAGCATTTT. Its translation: CASRDFNQPQHF.

The chain's CDR3 is CASSYSGGSYNSPLHF. CDR3 in DNA: TGTGCCAGCAGTTACTCGGGGGGCTCCTATAATTCACCCCTCCACTTT. The chain links TRBV6-5 to TRBJ1-6; maybe TRBD1 (5 bases). This CDR3 is 16 amino acids long. Germline V gene lookup returns CDR1 MNHEY and CDR2 SVGAGI. Trimming pared 0 bases from V and 0 bases from J, leaving 6 bases between.

The CDR3 region is CASIGQLGTEAFF. CDR3 bases: TGTGCCAGCATCGGACAGTTAGGCACTGAAGCTTTCTTT. The chain uses TRBV5-6 and TRBJ1-1, with D tentatively TRBD1 (6 bases). The V end was cut by 6 bases, the J end by 4 bases, with 13 bases between. CDR1 is SGHDT, CDR2 YYEEEE, per germline. This CDR3 comprises 13 residues.

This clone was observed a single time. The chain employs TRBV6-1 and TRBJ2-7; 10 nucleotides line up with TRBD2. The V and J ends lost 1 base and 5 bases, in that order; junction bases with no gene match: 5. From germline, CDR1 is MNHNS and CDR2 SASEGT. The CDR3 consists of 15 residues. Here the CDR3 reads CASSEELAGSDEQYF. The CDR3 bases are TGTGCCAGCAGTGAAGAACTAGCGGGGAGCGACGAGCAGTACTTC.

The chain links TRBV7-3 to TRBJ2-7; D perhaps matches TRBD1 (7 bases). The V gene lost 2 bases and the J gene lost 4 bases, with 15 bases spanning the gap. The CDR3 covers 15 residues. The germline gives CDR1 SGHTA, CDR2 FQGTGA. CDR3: CASSLSGGLLYEQYF. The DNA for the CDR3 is TGTGCCAGCAGCTTATCAGGGGGGTTGCTGTACGAGCAGTACTTC. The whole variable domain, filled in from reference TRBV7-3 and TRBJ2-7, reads GAGVSQTPSNKVTEKGKYVELRCDPISGHTALYWYRQSLGQGPEFLIYFQGTGAADDSGLPNDRFFAVRPEGSVSTLKIQRTERGDSAVYLCASSLSGGLLYEQYFGPGTRLTVT.